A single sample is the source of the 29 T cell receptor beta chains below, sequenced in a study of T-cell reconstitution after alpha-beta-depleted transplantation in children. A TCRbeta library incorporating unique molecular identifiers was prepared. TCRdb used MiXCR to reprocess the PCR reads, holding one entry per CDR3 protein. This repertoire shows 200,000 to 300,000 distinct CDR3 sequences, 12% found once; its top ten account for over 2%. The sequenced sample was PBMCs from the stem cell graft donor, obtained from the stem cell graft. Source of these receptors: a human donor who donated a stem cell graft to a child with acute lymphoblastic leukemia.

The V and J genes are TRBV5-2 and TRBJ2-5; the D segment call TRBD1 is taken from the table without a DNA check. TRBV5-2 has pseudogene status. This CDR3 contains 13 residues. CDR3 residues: CAMAPGIQETQYF. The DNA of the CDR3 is TGTGCCATGGCCCCAGGGATCCAAGAGACCCAGTACTTC.

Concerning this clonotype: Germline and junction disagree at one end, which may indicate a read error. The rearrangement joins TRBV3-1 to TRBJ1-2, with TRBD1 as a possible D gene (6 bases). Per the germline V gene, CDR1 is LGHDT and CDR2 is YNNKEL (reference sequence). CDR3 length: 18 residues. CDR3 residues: CASTQGVTPDETGFGYTF. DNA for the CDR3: TGTGCCAGCACCCAAGGCGTAACACCCGATGAAACAGGGTTTGGCTACACCTTC.

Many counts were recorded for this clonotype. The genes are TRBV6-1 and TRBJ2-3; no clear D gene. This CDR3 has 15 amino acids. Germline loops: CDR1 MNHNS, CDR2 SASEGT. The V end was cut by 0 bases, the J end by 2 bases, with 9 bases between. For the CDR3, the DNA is TGTGCCAGCAGTGAAGCCTGGCAGACCACAGATACGCAGTATTTT. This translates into CASSEAWQTTDTQYF.

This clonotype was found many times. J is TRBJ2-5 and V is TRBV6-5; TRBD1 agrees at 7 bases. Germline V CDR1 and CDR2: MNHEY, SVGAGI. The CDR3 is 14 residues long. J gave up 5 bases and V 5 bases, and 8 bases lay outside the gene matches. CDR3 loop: CASSPDRAGETQYF. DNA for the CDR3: TGTGCCAGCAGTCCCGACAGGGCTGGGGAGACCCAGTACTTC.

Here the CDR3 DNA reads TGTGCCAGCAGCCCGTTAGCGGAGAAGCAGTACTTC. Translated: CASSPLAEKQYF. The chain uses TRBV11-2 and TRBJ2-7, with D possibly matching TRBD2 (6 bases). The CDR3 contains 12 residues. V lost 5 bases and J 8 bases, leaving 13 bases between the germline ends. Germline CDR1 and CDR2: SGHAT and FQNNGV.

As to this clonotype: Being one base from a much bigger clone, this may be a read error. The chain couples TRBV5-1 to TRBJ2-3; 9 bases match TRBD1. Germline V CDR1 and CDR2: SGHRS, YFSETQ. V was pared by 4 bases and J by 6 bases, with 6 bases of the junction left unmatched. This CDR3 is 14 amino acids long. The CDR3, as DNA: TGCGCCAGCAGCACGGGACAGGGAAACGATACGCAGTATTTT. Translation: CASSTGQGNDTQYF. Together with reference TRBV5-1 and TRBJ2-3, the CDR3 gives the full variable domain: KAGVTQTPRYLIKTRGQQVTLSCSPISGHRSVSWYQQTPGQGLQFLFEYFSETQRNKGNFPGRFSGRQFSNSRSEMNVSTLELGDSALYLCASSTGQGNDTQYFGPGTRLTVL.

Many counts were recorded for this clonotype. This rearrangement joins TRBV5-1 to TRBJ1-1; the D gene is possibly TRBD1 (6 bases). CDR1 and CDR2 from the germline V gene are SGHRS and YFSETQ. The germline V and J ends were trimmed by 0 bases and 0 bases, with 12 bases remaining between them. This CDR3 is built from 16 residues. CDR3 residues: CASSLVAGDLNTEAFF. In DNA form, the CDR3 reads TGCGCCAGCAGCTTGGTCGCAGGGGATTTGAACACTGAAGCTTTCTTT.

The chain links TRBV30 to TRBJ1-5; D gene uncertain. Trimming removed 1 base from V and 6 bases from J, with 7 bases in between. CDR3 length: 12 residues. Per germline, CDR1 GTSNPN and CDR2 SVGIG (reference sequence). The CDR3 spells CAWSEGPQPQHF. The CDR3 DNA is TGTGCCTGGAGTGAAGGGCCTCAGCCCCAGCATTTT.

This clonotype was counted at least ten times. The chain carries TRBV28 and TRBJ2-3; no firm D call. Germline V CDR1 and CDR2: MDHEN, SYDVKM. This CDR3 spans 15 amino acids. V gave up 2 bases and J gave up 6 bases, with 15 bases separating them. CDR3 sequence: CASSLVVNRWDTQYF. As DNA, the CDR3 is TGTGCCAGCAGTTTAGTAGTGAATCGGTGGGATACGCAGTATTTT.

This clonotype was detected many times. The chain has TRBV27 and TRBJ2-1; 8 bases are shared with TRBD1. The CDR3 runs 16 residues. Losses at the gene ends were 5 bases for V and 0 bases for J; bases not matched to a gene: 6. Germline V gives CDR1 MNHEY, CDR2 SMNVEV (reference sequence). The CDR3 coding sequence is TGTGCCAGCAGTCCCCGGACAGGGAGCTCCTACAATGAGCAGTTCTTC. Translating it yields CASSPRTGSSYNEQFF.

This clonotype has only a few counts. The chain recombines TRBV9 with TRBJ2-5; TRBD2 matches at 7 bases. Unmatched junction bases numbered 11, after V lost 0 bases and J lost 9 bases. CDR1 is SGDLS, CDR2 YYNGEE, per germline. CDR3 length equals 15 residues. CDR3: CASSVVSSGSGAQYF. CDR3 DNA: TGTGCCAGCAGCGTAGTTTCTAGCGGTTCCGGGGCCCAGTACTTC. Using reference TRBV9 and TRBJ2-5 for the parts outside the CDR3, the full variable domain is DSGVTQTPKHLITATGQRVTLRCSPRSGDLSVYWYQQSLDQGLQFLIQYYNGEERAKGNILERFSAQQFPDLHSELNLSSLELGDSALYFCASSVVSSGSGAQYFGPGTRLLVL.

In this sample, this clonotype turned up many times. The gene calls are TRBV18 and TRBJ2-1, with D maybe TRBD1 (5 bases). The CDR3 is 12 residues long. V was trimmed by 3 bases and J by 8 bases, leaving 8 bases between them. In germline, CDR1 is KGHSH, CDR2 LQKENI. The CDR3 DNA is TGTGCCAGCTCACCCCAGGGTGATGAGCAGTTCTTC. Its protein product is CASSPQGDEQFF. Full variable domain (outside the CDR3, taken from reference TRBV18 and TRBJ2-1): NAGVMQNPRHLVRRRGQEARLRCSPMKGHSHVYWYRQLPEEGLKFMVYLQKENIIDESGMPKERFSAEFPKEGPSILRIQQVVRGDSAAYFCASSPQGDEQFFGPGTRLTVL.

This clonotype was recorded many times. As DNA, the CDR3 is TGCGCCAGCAGCTTGGCTGCCGATTACAATGAGCAGTTCTTC. Encoded protein: CASSLAADYNEQFF. The J gene is TRBJ2-1, the V gene TRBV5-1; D is ambiguous. Per germline, CDR1 SGHRS and CDR2 YFSETQ. Trimming left V 0 bases short and J 4 bases short, with 8 bases between. The CDR3 length is 14 residues.

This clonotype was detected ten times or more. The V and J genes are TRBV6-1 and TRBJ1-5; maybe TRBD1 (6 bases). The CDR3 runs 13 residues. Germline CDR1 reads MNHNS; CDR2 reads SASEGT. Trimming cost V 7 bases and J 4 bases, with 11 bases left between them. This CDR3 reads CASTRDINQPQHF. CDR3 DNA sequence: TGTGCCAGCACCAGGGACATTAATCAGCCCCAGCATTTT.

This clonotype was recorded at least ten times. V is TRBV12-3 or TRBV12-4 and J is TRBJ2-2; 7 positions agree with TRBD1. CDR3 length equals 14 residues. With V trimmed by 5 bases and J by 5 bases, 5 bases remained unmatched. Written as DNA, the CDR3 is TGTGCCAGCAGTACCGGGACAGAAACCGGGGAGCTGTTTTTT. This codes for CASSTGTETGELFF.

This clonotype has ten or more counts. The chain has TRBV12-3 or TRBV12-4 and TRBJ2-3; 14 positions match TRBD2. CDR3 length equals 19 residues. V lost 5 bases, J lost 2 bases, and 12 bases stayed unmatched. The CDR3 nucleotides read TGTGCCAGCAGTCTCAGACTAGCGGGAGGGCCAAGTAACACAGATACGCAGTATTTT. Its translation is CASSLRLAGGPSNTDTQYF.

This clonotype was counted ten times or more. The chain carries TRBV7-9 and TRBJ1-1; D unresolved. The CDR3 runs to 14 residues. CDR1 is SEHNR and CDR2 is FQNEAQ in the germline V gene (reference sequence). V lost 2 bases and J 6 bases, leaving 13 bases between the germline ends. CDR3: CASSLSARNPEAFF. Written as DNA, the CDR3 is TGTGCCAGCAGCTTATCTGCCCGAAACCCTGAAGCTTTCTTT.

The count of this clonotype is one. The CDR3 reads CASSPPLAGLYNEQFF. The CDR3 DNA sequence: TGTGCCAGCTCACCACCCTTAGCGGGCCTCTACAATGAGCAGTTCTTC. V gene TRBV18 combines with J gene TRBJ2-1; 7 nucleotides match TRBD2. V dropped 0 bases and J dropped 3; count of bases not matched to a gene: 5. Germline CDR1 KGHSH, CDR2 LQKENI. This CDR3 has 16 residues.

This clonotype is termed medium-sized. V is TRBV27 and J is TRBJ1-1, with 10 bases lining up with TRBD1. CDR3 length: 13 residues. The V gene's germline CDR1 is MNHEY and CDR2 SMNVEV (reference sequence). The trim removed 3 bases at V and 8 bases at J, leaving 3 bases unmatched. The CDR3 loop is CASSLTGGSEAFF. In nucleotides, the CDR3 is TGTGCCAGCAGTTTGACAGGGGGCTCCGAAGCTTTCTTT.

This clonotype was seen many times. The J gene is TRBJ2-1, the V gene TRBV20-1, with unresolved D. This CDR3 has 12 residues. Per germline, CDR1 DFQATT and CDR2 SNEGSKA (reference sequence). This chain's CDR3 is CTLMSDYNEQFF. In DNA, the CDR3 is TGCACCCTCATGAGTGACTACAATGAGCAGTTCTTC.

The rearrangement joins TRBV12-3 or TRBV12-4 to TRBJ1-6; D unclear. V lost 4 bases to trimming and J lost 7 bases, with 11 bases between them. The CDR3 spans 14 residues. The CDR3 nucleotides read TGTGCCAGCAGTTCGCCACACCGAAATTCACCCCTCCACTTT. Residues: CASSSPHRNSPLHF.

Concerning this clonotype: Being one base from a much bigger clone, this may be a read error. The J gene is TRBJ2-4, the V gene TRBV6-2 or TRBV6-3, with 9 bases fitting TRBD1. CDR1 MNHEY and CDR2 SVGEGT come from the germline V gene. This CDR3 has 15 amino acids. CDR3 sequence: CASSSPGQGKNSQYF. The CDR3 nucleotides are TGTGCCAGCAGTTCCCCCGGACAGGGGAAAAACAGTCAGTACTTC.

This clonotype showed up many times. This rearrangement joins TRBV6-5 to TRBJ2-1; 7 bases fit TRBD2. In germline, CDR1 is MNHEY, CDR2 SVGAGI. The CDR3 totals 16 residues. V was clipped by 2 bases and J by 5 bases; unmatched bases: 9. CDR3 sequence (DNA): TGTGCCAGCAGTTACGCGGGAGAATTAAGCAACAATGAGCAGTTCTTC. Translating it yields CASSYAGELSNNEQFF.

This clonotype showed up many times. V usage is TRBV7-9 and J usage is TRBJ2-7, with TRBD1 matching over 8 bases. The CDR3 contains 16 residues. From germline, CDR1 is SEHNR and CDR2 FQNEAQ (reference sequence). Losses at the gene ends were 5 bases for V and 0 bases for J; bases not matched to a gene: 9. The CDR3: CASSLPGQESSYEQYF. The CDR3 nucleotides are TGTGCCAGCAGCCTCCCGGGACAGGAGAGCTCCTACGAGCAGTACTTC.

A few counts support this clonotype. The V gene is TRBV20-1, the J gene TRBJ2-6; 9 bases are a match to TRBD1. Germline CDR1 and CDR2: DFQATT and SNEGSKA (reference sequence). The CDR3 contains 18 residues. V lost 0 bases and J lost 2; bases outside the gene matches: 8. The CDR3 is CSARDQGTGLAGANVLTF. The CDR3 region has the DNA TGCAGTGCTAGAGATCAAGGGACAGGGCTTGCTGGGGCCAACGTCCTGACTTTC.

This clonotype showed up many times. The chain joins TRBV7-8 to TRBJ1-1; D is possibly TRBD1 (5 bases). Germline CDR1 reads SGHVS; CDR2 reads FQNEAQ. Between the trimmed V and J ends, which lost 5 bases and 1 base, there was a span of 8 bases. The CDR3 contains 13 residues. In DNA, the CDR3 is TGTGCCAGCAGCATGACAGAGAACACTGAAGCTTTCTTT. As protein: CASSMTENTEAFF. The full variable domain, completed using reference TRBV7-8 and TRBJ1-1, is GAGVSQSPRYKVAKRGQDVALRCDPISGHVSLFWYQQALGQGPEFLTYFQNEAQLDKSGLPSDRFFAERPEGSVSTLKIQRTQQEDSAVYLCASSMTENTEAFFGQGTRLTVV.

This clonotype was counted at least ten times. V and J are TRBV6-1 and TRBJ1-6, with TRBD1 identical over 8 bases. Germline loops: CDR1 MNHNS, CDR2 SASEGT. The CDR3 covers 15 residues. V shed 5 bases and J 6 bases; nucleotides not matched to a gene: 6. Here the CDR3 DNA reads TGTGCCAGCAGTACCAGGGGGCTTCGTAATTCACCCCTCCACTTT. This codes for CASSTRGLRNSPLHF.

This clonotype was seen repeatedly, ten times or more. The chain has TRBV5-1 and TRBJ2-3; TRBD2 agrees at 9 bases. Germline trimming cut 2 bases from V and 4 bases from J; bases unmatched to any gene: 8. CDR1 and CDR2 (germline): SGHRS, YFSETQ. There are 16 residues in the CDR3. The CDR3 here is CASSLTAGGFSDTQYF. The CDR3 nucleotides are TGCGCCAGCAGCTTAACGGCGGGAGGGTTCTCAGATACGCAGTATTTT.

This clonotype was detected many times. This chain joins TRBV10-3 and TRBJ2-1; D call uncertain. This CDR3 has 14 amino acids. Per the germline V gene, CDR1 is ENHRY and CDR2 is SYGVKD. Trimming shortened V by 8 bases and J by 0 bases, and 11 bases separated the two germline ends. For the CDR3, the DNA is TGTGCCATCGGCGAACTCAGCTCCTACAATGAGCAGTTCTTC. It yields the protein CAIGELSSYNEQFF.